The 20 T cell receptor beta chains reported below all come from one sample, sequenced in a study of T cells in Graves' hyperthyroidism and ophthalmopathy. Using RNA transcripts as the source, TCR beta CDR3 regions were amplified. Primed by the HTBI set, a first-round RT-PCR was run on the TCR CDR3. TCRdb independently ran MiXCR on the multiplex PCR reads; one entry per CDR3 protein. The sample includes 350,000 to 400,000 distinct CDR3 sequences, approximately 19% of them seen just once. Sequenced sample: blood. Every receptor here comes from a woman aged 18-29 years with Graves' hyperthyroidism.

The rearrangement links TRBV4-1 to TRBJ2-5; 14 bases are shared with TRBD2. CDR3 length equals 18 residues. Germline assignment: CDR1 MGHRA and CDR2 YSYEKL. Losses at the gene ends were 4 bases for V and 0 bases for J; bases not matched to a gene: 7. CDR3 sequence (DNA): TGCGCCAGCAGCCTAAGGACTAGCGGGGGGACGTACCAAGAGACCCAGTACTTC. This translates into CASSLRTSGGTYQETQYF.

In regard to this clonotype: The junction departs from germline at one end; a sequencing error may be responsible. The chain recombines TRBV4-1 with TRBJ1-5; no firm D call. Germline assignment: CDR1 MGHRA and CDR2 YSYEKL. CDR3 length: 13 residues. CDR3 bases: TGCACCAGCAGCCAAGAGCGCAATCAGCCCCAGCATTTT. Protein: CTSSQERNQPQHF.

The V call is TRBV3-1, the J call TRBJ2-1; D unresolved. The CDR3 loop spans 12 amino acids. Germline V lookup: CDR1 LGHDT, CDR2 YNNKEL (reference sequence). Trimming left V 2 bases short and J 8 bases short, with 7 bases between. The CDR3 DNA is TGTGCCAGCAGCCAACGGAGCGATGAGCAGTTCTTC. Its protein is CASSQRSDEQFF.

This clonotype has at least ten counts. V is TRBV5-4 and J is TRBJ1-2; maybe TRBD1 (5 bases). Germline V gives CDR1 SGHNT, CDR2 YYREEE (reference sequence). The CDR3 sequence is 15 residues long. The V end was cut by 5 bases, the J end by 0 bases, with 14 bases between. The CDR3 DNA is TGTGCCAGCAGTTATTTGATGGGGCCTAACTATGGCTACACCTTC. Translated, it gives CASSYLMGPNYGYTF.

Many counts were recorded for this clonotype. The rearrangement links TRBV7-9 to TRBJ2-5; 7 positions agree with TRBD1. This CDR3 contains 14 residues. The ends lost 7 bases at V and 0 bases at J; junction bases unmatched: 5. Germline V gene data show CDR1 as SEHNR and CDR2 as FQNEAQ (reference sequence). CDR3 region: CASTGTVDQETQYF. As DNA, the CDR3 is TGTGCCAGCACGGGGACAGTGGACCAAGAGACCCAGTACTTC. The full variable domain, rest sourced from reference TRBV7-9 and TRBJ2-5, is DTGVSQNPRHKITKRGQNVTFRCDPISEHNRLYWYRQTLGQGPEFLTYFQNEAQLEKSRLLSDRFSAERPKGSFSTLEIQRTEQGDSAMYLCASTGTVDQETQYFGPGTRLLVL.

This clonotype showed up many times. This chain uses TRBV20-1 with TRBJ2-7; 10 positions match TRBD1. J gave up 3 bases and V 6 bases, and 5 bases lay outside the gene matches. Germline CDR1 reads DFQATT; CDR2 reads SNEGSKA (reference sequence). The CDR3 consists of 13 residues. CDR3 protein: CSAAGDRGYEQYF. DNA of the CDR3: TGCAGTGCCGCTGGGGACAGGGGCTACGAGCAGTACTTC.

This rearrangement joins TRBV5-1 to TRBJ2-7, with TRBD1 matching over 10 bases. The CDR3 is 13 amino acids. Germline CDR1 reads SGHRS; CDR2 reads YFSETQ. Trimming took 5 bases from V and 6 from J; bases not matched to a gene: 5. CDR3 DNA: TGCGCCAGCAGAGACAGGGGGCCTAGCGAGCAGTACTTC. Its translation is CASRDRGPSEQYF.

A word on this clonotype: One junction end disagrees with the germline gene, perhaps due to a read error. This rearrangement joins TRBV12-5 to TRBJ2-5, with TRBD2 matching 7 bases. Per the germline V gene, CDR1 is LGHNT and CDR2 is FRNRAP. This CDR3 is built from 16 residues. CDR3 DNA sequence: TGTGCTAGTGGGTCATCCAGGCGGGGGAACGGAGAGACCAAGTACTTC. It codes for CASGSSRRGNGETKYF.

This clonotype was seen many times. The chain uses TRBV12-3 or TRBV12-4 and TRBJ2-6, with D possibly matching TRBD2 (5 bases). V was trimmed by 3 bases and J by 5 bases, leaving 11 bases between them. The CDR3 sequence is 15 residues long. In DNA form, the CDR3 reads TGTGCCAGCAGTTTGGACTCGGCCCGGGCCAACGTCCTGACTTTC. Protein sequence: CASSLDSARANVLTF.

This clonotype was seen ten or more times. CDR3 amino acids: CASSLTRDDYGYTF. The CDR3 DNA reads as TGTGCCAGCAGCCTGACGAGGGATGACTATGGCTACACCTTC. The rearrangement uses TRBV7-8 and TRBJ1-2, with D unclear. V was clipped by 5 bases and J by 3 bases, with 13 bases between them. Germline V gene sequence: CDR1 SGHVS, CDR2 FQNEAQ. The CDR3 extends over 14 amino acids.

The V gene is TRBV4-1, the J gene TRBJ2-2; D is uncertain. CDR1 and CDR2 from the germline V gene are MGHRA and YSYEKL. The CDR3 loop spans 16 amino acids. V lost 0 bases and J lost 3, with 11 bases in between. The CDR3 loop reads CASSQEGLGYTGELFF. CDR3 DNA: TGCGCCAGCAGCCAAGAAGGGCTCGGATACACCGGGGAGCTGTTTTTT.

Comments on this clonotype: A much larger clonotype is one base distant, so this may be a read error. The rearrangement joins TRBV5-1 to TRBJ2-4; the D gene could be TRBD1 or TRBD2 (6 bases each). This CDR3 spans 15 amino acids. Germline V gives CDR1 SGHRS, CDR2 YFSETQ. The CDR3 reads CASSLVVGGKNIKYF. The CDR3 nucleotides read TGCGCCAGCAGCTTGGTTGTGGGGGGCAAAAACATTAAGTACTTC.

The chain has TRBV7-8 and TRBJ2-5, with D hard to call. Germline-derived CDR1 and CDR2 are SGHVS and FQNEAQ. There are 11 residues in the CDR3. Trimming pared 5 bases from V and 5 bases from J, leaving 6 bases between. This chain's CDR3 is CASSEFETQYF. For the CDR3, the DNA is TGTGCCAGCAGCGAGTTTGAGACCCAGTACTTC. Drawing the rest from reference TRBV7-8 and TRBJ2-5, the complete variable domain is GAGVSQSPRYKVAKRGQDVALRCDPISGHVSLFWYQQALGQGPEFLTYFQNEAQLDKSGLPSDRFFAERPEGSVSTLKIQRTQQEDSAVYLCASSEFETQYFGPGTRLLVL.

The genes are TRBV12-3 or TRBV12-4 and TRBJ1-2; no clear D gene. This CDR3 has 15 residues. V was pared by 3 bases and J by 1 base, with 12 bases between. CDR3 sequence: CASSFAAVGNYGYTF. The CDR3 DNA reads TGTGCCAGCAGTTTCGCCGCCGTGGGTAACTATGGCTACACCTTC.

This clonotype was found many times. The CDR3 loop reads CASSLGQTIANTGELFF. CDR3 DNA sequence: TGTGCCAGCAGCCTAGGACAGACGATAGCGAACACCGGGGAGCTGTTTTTT. This chain uses TRBV9 with TRBJ2-2, with a weak D call TRBD1 (6 bases). Trimming took 4 bases from V and 0 from J, leaving 16 bases between them. This CDR3 is 17 amino acids long. CDR1 and CDR2 (germline): SGDLS, YYNGEE.

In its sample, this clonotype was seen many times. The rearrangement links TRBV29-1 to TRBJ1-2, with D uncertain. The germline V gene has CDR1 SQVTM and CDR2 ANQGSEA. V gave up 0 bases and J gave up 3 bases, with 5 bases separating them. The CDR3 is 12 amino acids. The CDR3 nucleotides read TGCAGCGTTGAAGAAGACCACTATGGCTACACCTTC. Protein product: CSVEEDHYGYTF.

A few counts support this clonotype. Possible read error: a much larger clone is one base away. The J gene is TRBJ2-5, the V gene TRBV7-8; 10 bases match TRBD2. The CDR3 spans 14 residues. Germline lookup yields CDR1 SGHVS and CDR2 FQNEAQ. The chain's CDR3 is CASSSSSGGETKYF. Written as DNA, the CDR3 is TGTGCCAGCAGTTCTTCTAGCGGGGGAGAGACCAAGTACTTC.

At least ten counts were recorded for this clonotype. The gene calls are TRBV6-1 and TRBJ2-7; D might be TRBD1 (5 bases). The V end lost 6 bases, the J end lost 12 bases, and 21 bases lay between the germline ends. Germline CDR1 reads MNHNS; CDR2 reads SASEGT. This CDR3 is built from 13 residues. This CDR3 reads CASSDQTPGRRYF. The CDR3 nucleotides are TGTGCCAGCAGCGATCAAACCCCAGGGCGGCGGTACTTC.

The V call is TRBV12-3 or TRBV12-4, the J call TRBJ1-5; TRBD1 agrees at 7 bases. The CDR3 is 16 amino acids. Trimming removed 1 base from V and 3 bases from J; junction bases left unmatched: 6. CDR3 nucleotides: TGTGCCAGCAGTTTAGAGCCCAGGGGGATCAATCAGCCCCAGCATTTT. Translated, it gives CASSLEPRGINQPQHF.

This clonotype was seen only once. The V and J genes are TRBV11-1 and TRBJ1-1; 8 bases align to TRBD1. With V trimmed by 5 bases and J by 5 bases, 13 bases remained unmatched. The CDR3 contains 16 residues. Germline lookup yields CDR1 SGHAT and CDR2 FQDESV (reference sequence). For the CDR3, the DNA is TGTGCCAGCAGCCCAACCCGGACAGGGCCCGGGACTGAAGCTTTCTTT. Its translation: CASSPTRTGPGTEAFF.